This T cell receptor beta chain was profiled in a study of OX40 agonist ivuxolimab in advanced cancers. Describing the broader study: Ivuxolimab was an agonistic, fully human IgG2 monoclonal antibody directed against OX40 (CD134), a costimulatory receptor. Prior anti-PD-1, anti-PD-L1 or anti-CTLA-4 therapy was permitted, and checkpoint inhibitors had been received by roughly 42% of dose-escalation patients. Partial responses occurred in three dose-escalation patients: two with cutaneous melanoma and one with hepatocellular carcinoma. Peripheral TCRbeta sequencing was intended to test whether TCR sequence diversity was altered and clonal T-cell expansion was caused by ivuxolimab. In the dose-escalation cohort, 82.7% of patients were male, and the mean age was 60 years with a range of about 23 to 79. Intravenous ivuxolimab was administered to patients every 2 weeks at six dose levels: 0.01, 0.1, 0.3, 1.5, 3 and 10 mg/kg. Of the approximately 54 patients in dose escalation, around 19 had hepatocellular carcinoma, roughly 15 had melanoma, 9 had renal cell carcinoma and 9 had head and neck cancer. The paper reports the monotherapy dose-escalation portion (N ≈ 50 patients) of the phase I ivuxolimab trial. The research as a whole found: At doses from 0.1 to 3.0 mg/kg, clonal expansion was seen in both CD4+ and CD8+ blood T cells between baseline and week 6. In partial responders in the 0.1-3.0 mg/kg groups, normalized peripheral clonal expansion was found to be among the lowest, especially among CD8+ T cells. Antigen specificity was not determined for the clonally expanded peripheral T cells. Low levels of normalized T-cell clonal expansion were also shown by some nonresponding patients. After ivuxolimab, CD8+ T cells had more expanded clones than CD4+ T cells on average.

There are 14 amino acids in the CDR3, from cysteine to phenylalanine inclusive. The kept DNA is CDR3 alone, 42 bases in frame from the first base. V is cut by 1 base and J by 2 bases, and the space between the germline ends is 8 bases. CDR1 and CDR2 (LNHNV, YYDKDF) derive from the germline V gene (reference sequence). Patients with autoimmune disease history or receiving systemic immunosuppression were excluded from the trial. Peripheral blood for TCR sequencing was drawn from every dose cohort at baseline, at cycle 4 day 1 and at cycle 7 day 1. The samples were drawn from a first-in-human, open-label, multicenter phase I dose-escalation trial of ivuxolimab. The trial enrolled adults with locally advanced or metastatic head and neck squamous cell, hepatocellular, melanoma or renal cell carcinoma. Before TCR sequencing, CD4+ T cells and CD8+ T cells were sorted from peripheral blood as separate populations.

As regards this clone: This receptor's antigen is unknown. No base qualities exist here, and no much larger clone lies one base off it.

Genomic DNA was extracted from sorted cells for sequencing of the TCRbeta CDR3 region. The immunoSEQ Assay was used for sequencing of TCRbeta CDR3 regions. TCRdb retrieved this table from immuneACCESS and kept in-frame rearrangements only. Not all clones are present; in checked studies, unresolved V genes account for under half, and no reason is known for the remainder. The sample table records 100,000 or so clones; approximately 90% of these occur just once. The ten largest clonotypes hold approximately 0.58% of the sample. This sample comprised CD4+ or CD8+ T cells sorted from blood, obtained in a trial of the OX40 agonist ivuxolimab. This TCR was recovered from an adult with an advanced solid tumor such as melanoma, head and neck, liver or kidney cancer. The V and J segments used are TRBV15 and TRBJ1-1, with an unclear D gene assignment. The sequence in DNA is TGTGCCACCAGCAGAGGTGGCGCAAACACTGAAGCTTTCTTT. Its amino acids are CATSRGGANTEAFF.